The clone carrying this T cell receptor beta chain was observed a single time. Libraries were prepared by immunoSEQ multiplex PCR; TCRdb keeps only in-frame clonotypes and omits some of them. The repertoire consists of just over 3,000 clones, with about 83% occurring once and the leading ten covering around 7.7%. The source of the sample is a study of preoperative IRX-2 immunotherapy in early breast cancer. V lost 2 bases to trimming and J lost 5 bases, with 3 bases between them. The CDR3 consists of 12 residues. Treatment noted: preoperative locoregional IRX-2 cytokine immunotherapy. The specimen comprised tumor tissue, sampled after IRX-2 immunotherapy. This receptor was taken from a human donor with breast cancer. The chain uses TRBV6-7 and TRBJ2-2, with D uncertain. TRBV6-7 belongs to the ORF category, with a function that is uncertain. The CDR3 loop reads CASSYGTGELFF. CDR3 bases: TGTGCCAGCAGTTACGGTACCGGGGAGCTGTTTTTT.